One sample yielded the 7 T cell receptor beta chains listed below, sequenced in a study of blood T cell repertoires in COVID-19 (TCRdb year 2020). Library preparation used the immunoSEQ multiplex PCR assay. TCRdb mirrors the immuneACCESS table, restricted to in-frame sequences. Some clones are absent from its copies; in checked studies, under half trace to an unresolved V gene, and the reason for the others is unknown. Recorded for this sample are a few hundred thousand clones; around 88% of them occurred a single time. The top ten hold approximately 4.8% of the sample. What was sequenced was PBMCs or T cells enriched from blood (not recorded which). These receptors were taken from a woman aged 25 to 39 who had been exposed to COVID-19.

The chain couples TRBV19 to TRBJ1-5; D remains unclear. Germline CDR1 is LNHDA and CDR2 is SQIVND (reference sequence). Trimming pared 3 bases from V and 0 bases from J, leaving 15 bases between. The CDR3 is 17 residues long. CDR3 coding DNA: TGTGCCAGTAGTATTATTGGCGAAGCGGATAGCAATCAGCCCCAGCATTTT. Protein sequence: CASSIIGEADSNQPQHF.

The chain has TRBV10-1 and TRBJ2-7; TRBD1 matches at 10 bases. V was pared by 6 bases and J by 4 bases, with 9 bases of the junction left unmatched. This CDR3 has 15 residues. Per the germline V gene, CDR1 is WNHNN and CDR2 is SYGVQD (reference sequence). The CDR3 DNA sequence: TGCGCCAGCAGCGCAGGGACAGGGGATCCTTACGAGCAGTACTTC. Encoded protein: CASSAGTGDPYEQYF.

This chain connects TRBV11-3 to TRBJ2-5, with TRBD2 matching 8 bases. The V gene's germline CDR1 is SGHNT and CDR2 YENEEA. The CDR3 totals 16 residues. The junction had 11 bases not matched to a gene; V was cut back by 4 bases and J by 4 bases. CDR3 DNA sequence: TGTGCCAGCAGCTCCCAAGGGCGGGGGGACTTAGAGACCCAGTACTTC. This codes for CASSSQGRGDLETQYF.

The gene calls are TRBV5-8 and TRBJ1-1, with 7 bases aligning to TRBD1. V dropped 1 base and J dropped 8; count of bases not matched to a gene: 8. The CDR3 consists of 14 residues. The germline gives CDR1 SGHTS, CDR2 YDEGEE. The chain's CDR3 is CASSLWQGGPEAFF. CDR3 nucleotides: TGTGCCAGCAGCTTGTGGCAAGGGGGCCCAGAAGCTTTCTTT.

The J gene is TRBJ1-6, the V gene TRBV30; D is unclear. The CDR3 runs 13 residues. CDR1 is GTSNPN and CDR2 is SVGIG in the germline V gene (reference sequence). V lost 4 bases and J 6 bases, leaving 10 bases between the germline ends. In nucleotides, the CDR3 is TGTGCCTGGACCATAAGGAGTAATTCACCCCTCCACTTT. Its protein is CAWTIRSNSPLHF.

V and J are TRBV15 and TRBJ2-7; 8 bases are shared with TRBD1. The CDR3 spans 17 residues. Losses at the gene ends were 0 bases for V and 7 bases for J; bases not matched to a gene: 14. Germline V gene data show CDR1 as LNHNV and CDR2 as YYDKDF (reference sequence). CDR3 coding DNA: TGTGCCACCAGCAGAGATTGGCCCGGGACAGGCGAGTCAGAGCAGTACTTC. Protein sequence: CATSRDWPGTGESEQYF.

The V and J genes are TRBV11-2 and TRBJ1-2; TRBD1 agrees at 10 bases. The germline V gene has CDR1 SGHAT and CDR2 FQNNGV. The CDR3 runs to 14 residues. Trimming cost V 5 bases and J 7 bases; bases outside gene matches: 7. CDR3 sequence (DNA): TGTGCCAGCAGCAACCGGGGACAGGGGAGTGGCTACACCTTC. It encodes CASSNRGQGSGYTF. The full variable domain, rest sourced from reference TRBV11-2 and TRBJ1-2, is EAGVAQSPRYKIIEKRQSVAFWCNPISGHATLYWYQQILGQGPKLLIQFQNNGVVDDSQLPKDRFSAERLKGVDSTLKIQPAKLEDSAVYLCASSNRGQGSGYTFGSGTRLTVV.